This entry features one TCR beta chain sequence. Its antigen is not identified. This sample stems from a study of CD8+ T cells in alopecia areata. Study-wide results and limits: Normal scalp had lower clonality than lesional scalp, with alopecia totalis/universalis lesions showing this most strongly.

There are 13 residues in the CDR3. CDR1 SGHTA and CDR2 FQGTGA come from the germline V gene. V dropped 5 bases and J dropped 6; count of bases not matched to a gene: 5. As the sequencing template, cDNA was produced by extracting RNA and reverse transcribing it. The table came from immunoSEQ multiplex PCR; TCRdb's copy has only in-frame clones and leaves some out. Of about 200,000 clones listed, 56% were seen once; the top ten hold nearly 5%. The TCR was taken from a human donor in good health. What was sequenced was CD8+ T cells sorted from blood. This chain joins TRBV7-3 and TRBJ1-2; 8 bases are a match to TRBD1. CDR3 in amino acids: CASSPTGGDGYTF. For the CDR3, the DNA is TGTGCCAGCAGCCCTACAGGGGGGGATGGCTACACCTTC.